This T cell receptor (beta chain) derives from a study of blood T cells in healthy people across ages. Trimming cost V 5 bases and J 0 bases, with 8 bases left between them. CDR3 length equals 14 residues. The germline gives CDR1 GTSNPN, CDR2 SVGIG (reference sequence). A note on this clonotype: Its specificity is not known.

A J-beta primer mix and a sample-barcoded 5' primer were used in a second PCR of about 6 to 12 cycles. From the 5' RACE reads, TCRdb called clonotypes with MiXCR, one entry per CDR3 protein. Of about 650,000 distinct CDR3 sequences listed, approximately 29% were seen once; the top ten hold about 16%. Study-level points and caveats: Significant beta diversity loss was already apparent by age approximately 42, declining roughly linearly. Percentage of naive T cells showed a strong correlation with TCR beta diversity.

The clonotype was recovered from a woman of 80 years or more in good health. The chain couples TRBV30 to TRBJ2-6, with unresolved D. Material for sequencing was blood. The CDR3 region has the DNA TGTGCCTGGGGCCCCGGCTCTGGGGCCAACGTCCTGACTTTC. Its protein product is CAWGPGSGANVLTF.